This T cell receptor (beta chain) was sequenced during a study of T cell repertoires in cytomegalovirus infection. Concerning this clonotype itself: Antigen: not known.

Trimming pared 4 bases from V and 7 bases from J, leaving 19 bases between. Germline lookup yields CDR1 MNHEY and CDR2 SVGAGI. The CDR3 is made up of 15 amino acids. Study observations and caveats: CMV-specific HLA-C-restricted TCR beta clonotypes dominated the ex vivo response. Totalled public TCR beta family frequency picked out people who carried CMV plus the relevant HLA.

TCRdb re-called the reads through MiXCR, storing one row per CDR3 protein. Of 740,000 or so distinct CDR3 sequences in the sample, roughly a third were seen once. The rearrangement links TRBV6-5 to TRBJ1-1; D unclear. Sequenced sample: PBMCs. The sequence was obtained from a human donor in good health (CMV status not recorded). Some clones in this sample may be carry-over from other donors' samples. DNA for the CDR3: TGTGCCAGCAGTTCACTAGGCTCCGGGCTGGGTGAAGCTTTCTTT. This sequence encodes CASSSLGSGLGEAFF.